These T cell receptor beta chains were read from a single sample in a study of cytomegalovirus exposure and HLA in healthy donors. TCRdb's copy holds only in-frame clones and misses some; the assay was immunoSEQ multiplex PCR. The sample has roughly 350,000 clones, 86% seen once. Sequencing input: PBMCs. These receptors were obtained from a woman aged 18-29 years in good health and CMV-seronegative. Both conserved end residues are part of each CDR3. Each record gives: CDR3 DNA, CDR3 protein, clone size, V gene, D gene, J gene. The D gene is left open where the match is weak. Size is stated for part of the rows, as once, few or many counts, or as a class when the clone is expanded.

cdr3_nt: TGCGCCAGCAGCTTGGCCGGACAGAACACTGAAGCTTTCTTT; cdr3_aa: CASSLAGQNTEAFF; clone_size: .; v_call: TRBV5-1; d_call: .; j_call: TRBJ1-1
cdr3_nt: TGTGCCTGGAGTTCAGCAGGGCCCACTGAAGCTTTCTTT; cdr3_aa: CAWSSAGPTEAFF; clone_size: once; v_call: TRBV30; d_call: .; j_call: TRBJ1-1
cdr3_nt: TGTGCCAGCAGCTTGGCCGGGACAGGATCTTATGGCTACACCTTC; cdr3_aa: CASSLAGTGSYGYTF; clone_size: .; v_call: TRBV5-4; d_call: TRBD1; j_call: TRBJ1-2
cdr3_nt: TGTGCCAGCAGTTATGAGGGAGCGTTTTACGAGCAGTACTTC; cdr3_aa: CASSYEGAFYEQYF; clone_size: .; v_call: TRBV6-6; d_call: .; j_call: TRBJ2-7
cdr3_nt: TGTGCCAGCAGCCAAGATGGCAGGATCACCGGGGAGCTGTTTTTT; cdr3_aa: CASSQDGRITGELFF; clone_size: .; v_call: TRBV4-2; d_call: .; j_call: TRBJ2-2
cdr3_nt: TGCGCCAGCAGCGCCACAGGGGTCACTGAAGCTTTCTTT; cdr3_aa: CASSATGVTEAFF; clone_size: .; v_call: TRBV5-1; d_call: TRBD1; j_call: TRBJ1-1
cdr3_nt: TGTGCCAGCAGTTCGGGGGAGATAGACCGTAGTTATGGCTACACCTTC; cdr3_aa: CASSSGEIDRSYGYTF; clone_size: .; v_call: TRBV27; d_call: .; j_call: TRBJ1-2
cdr3_nt: TGCGCCAGCAGCCAAGACCGGGACAACTCCTACGAGCAGTACTTC; cdr3_aa: CASSQDRDNSYEQYF; clone_size: .; v_call: TRBV4-3; d_call: .; j_call: TRBJ2-7
cdr3_nt: TGTGCCAGCAGCTACTGGGACAGGTCTGAAGCTTTCTTT; cdr3_aa: CASSYWDRSEAFF; clone_size: .; v_call: TRBV2; d_call: TRBD1; j_call: TRBJ1-1
cdr3_nt: TGTGCCAGCAGTGGGGGGCAGAGGCGCGAGCAGTACTTC; cdr3_aa: CASSGGQRREQYF; clone_size: .; v_call: TRBV2; d_call: .; j_call: TRBJ2-7